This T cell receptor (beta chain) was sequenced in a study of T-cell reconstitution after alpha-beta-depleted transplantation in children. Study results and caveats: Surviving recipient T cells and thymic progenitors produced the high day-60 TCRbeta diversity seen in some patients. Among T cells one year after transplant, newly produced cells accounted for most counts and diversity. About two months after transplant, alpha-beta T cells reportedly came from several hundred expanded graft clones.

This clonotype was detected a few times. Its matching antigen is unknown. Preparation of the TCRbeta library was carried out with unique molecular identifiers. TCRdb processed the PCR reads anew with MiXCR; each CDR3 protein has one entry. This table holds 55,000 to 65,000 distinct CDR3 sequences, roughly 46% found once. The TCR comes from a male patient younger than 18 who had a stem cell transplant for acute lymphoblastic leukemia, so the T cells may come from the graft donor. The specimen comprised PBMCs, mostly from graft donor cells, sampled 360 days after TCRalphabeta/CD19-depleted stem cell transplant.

The chain's CDR3 is CASSLLRQTGELFF. The CDR3 DNA reads TGTGCCAGCAGTCTTCTAAGACAAACCGGGGAGCTGTTTTTT. The chain has TRBV28 and TRBJ2-2; unclear D gene. V lost 5 bases and J lost 5, with 12 bases in between. The germline gives CDR1 MDHEN, CDR2 SYDVKM. The CDR3 consists of 14 residues.